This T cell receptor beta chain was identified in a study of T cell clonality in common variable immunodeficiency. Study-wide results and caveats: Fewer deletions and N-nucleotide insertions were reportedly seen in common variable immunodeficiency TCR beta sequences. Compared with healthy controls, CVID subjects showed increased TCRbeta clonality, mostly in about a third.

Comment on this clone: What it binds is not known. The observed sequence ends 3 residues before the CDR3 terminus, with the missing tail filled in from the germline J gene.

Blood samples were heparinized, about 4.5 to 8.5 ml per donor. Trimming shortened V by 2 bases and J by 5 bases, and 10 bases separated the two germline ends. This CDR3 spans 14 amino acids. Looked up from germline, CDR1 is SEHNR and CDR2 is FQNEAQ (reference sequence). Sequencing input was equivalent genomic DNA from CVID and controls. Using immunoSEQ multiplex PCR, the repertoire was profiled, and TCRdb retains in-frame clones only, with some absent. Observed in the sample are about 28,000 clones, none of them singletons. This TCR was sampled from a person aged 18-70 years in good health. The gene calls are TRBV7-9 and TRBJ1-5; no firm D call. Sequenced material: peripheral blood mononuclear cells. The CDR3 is CASSLLGRDQPQHF. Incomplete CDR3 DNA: TGTGCCAGCAGCTTACTTGGCAGAGATCAGCCC. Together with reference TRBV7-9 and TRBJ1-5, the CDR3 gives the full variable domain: DTGVSQNPRHKITKRGQNVTFRCDPISEHNRLYWYRQTLGQGPEFLTYFQNEAQLEKSRLLSDRFSAERPKGSFSTLEIQRTEQGDSAMYLCASSLLGRDQPQHFGDGTRLSIL.